Below, 32 T cell receptor beta chains from the same sample are listed, as sequenced in a study of T cell repertoires in cytomegalovirus infection. TCRdb reprocessed the reads with MiXCR, giving one entry per CDR3 protein. This table has 650,000 to 850,000 distinct CDR3 sequences, about 27% appearing once. The antigens these receptors bind are not known. Sequences were derived from cultured CD8+ T cells from PBMCs, sampled from culture after CMV antigen stimulation. The receptors shown here come from a human donor in good health (CMV status not recorded). Some clones in this sample may be carry-over from other donors' samples.

In this sample, this clonotype turned up a few times. The chain has TRBV27 and TRBJ2-5; the D gene is possibly TRBD1 (6 bases). Germline CDR1 MNHEY, CDR2 SMNVEV (reference sequence). V was pared by 5 bases and J by 1 base, with 17 bases between. This CDR3 region has 16 residues. The CDR3 DNA sequence: TGTGCCAGCAGTCGATTCTGGACAGACCTCCAAGAGACCCAGTACTTC. It yields the protein CASSRFWTDLQETQYF.

The V call is TRBV6-1, the J call TRBJ1-2; D remains ambiguous. Germline CDR1 MNHNS, CDR2 SASEGT. Trimming cost V 3 bases and J 0 bases, with 8 bases left between them. This CDR3 is 14 amino acids long. DNA of the CDR3: TGTGCCAGCAGTGACAGGATTTCTAACTATGGCTACACCTTC. Translation gives CASSDRISNYGYTF.

This clonotype has just a few counts. This chain joins TRBV15 and TRBJ2-7; 9 bases are shared with TRBD1. Germline CDR1 is LNHNV and CDR2 is YYDKDF (reference sequence). With V trimmed by 3 bases and J by 2 bases, 5 bases remained unmatched. The CDR3 length is 15 residues. The CDR3: CATSRGTGIAYEQYV. The CDR3 DNA follows: TGTGCCACCAGCAGGGGGACAGGGATAGCCTACGAGCAGTACGTC.

The rearrangement joins TRBV12-3 or TRBV12-4 to TRBJ2-1, with unresolved D. This CDR3 region has 12 residues. V lost 2 bases and J lost 9, with 8 bases in between. CDR3 in amino acids: CASSLTRGEQFF. For the CDR3, the DNA is TGTGCCAGCAGTTTAACCCGAGGTGAGCAGTTCTTC.

The J gene is TRBJ2-2, the V gene TRBV12-3 or TRBV12-4; D remains ambiguous. The CDR3 consists of 11 residues. The V end lost 7 bases, the J end lost 4 bases, and 4 bases lay between the germline ends. CDR3 nucleotide sequence: TGTGCCAGCATTTTCACCGGGGAGCTGTTTTTT. Protein sequence: CASIFTGELFF.

This clonotype came up a few times. This rearrangement joins TRBV14 to TRBJ2-5; 8 nucleotides agree with TRBD1. J was trimmed by 5 bases and V by 2 bases; bases with no gene match: 10. The germline CDR1 and CDR2 sequences are SGHDN and FVKESK. The CDR3 spans 16 residues. CDR3 loop: CASSQLTGGALETQYF. As DNA, the CDR3 is TGTGCCAGCAGCCAACTTACAGGGGGAGCATTGGAGACCCAGTACTTC.

This chain links TRBV7-6 with TRBJ1-1, with D possibly TRBD1 on 5 matching bases. V lost 3 bases, J lost 2 bases, and 13 bases lay in between. The length of the CDR3 is 15 residues. Per the germline V gene, CDR1 is SGHVS and CDR2 is FNYEAQ. CDR3 sequence: CASSFLTAINTEAFF. The CDR3 bases are TGTGCCAGCAGCTTTCTGACAGCAATTAACACTGAAGCTTTCTTT.

The chain carries TRBV5-1 and TRBJ2-6, with 7 bases that match TRBD1. Germline trimming cut 2 bases from V and 0 bases from J; bases unmatched to any gene: 11. Germline CDR1 SGHRS, CDR2 YFSETQ. This CDR3 is 19 amino acids long. The CDR3 region has the DNA TGCGCCAGCAGCTTAGGACAGGCCCCCGTCTTCTCTGGGGCCAACGTCCTGACTTTC. Translated: CASSLGQAPVFSGANVLTF.

This clonotype was observed at least ten times. The chain carries TRBV12-3 or TRBV12-4 and TRBJ1-1; TRBD1 agrees at 8 bases. J gave up 4 bases and V 6 bases, and 4 bases lay outside the gene matches. The CDR3 runs to 13 residues. CDR3 amino acids: CASSFTGGTEAFF. The CDR3 bases are TGTGCCAGCAGCTTTACAGGGGGCACTGAAGCTTTCTTT.

This rearrangement joins TRBV12-3 or TRBV12-4 to TRBJ2-3; 8 nucleotides match TRBD1. This CDR3 has 13 residues. V shed 6 bases, J shed 7 bases, and the junction held 6 bases outside the gene matches. CDR3 sequence: CASSPDRGYTQYF. The CDR3 bases are TGTGCCAGCAGCCCCGACAGGGGATATACGCAGTATTTT.

This chain joins TRBV27 and TRBJ2-1, with 7 bases aligning to TRBD1. The length of the CDR3 is 14 residues. V lost 6 bases and J lost 9; bases outside the gene matches: 11. CDR1 is MNHEY and CDR2 is SMNVEV in the germline V gene (reference sequence). This CDR3 is CASSSPTGRSEQFF. In DNA, the CDR3 is TGTGCCAGCAGCTCCCCGACAGGGAGAAGTGAGCAGTTCTTC.

This sequence joins TRBV27 and TRBJ2-1, with 10 bases aligning to TRBD1. Germline V gene data show CDR1 as MNHEY and CDR2 as SMNVEV (reference sequence). V was clipped by 0 bases and J by 4 bases; unmatched bases: 3. This CDR3 is 16 amino acids long. The CDR3 spells CASSLSSGQGYNEQFF. The CDR3 region has the DNA TGTGCCAGCAGTTTATCTTCGGGACAGGGGTACAATGAGCAGTTCTTC.

This chain connects TRBV7-9 to TRBJ2-1, with D hard to call. CDR3 length: 14 residues. V lost 4 bases and J lost 7, with 14 bases in between. In germline, CDR1 is SEHNR, CDR2 FQNEAQ (reference sequence). CDR3 in DNA: TGTGCCAGCAGCTCCCCGACGAGAGGAAATGAGCAGTTCTTC. As protein: CASSSPTRGNEQFF.

The chain recombines TRBV12-3 or TRBV12-4 with TRBJ2-1; D might be TRBD1 or TRBD2, each matching 5 bases. The J call may be mistaken, given a closer DNA end match to TRBJ2-7. This CDR3 spans 17 amino acids. The CDR3 DNA is TGTGCCAGCAGTTTAAAATTCAGGGCCAAGGAGGACAATGAGCAGTACTTC. Its protein is CASSLKFRAKEDNEQYF.

This clonotype was detected a few times. The genes are TRBV9 and TRBJ2-1; D ambiguous. This CDR3 has 13 residues. Trimming took 0 bases from V and 4 from J, leaving 5 bases between them. Per the germline V gene, CDR1 is SGDLS and CDR2 is YYNGEE. CDR3 sequence (DNA): TGTGCCAGCAGCGTAGATCGATACAATGAGCAGTTCTTC. Its translation: CASSVDRYNEQFF.

The chain uses TRBV7-9 and TRBJ2-4, with 10 nucleotides matching TRBD1. Germline CDR1 SEHNR, CDR2 FQNEAQ (reference sequence). Trimming cost V 2 bases and J 6 bases; bases outside gene matches: 4. The CDR3 runs to 15 residues. CDR3 nucleotide sequence: TGTGCCAGCAGCTTACGGACAGGGGGAACAAACATTCAGTACTTC. Its protein product is CASSLRTGGTNIQYF. Filled out from reference TRBV7-9 and TRBJ2-4, the complete variable domain reads DTGVSQNPRHKITKRGQNVTFRCDPISEHNRLYWYRQTLGQGPEFLTYFQNEAQLEKSRLLSDRFSAERPKGSFSTLEIQRTEQGDSAMYLCASSLRTGGTNIQYFGAGTRLSVL.

This clonotype was picked up a small number of times. The chain has TRBV20-1 and TRBJ2-7; the D call may be TRBD1 or TRBD2 (5 bases each). Germline assignment: CDR1 DFQATT and CDR2 SNEGSKA (reference sequence). Trimming removed 5 bases from V and 3 bases from J, with 14 bases in between. The CDR3 consists of 13 residues. The DNA of the CDR3 is TGCAGTGCTCCCGGGGCCCTGAGCTACGAGCAGTACTTC. It encodes CSAPGALSYEQYF.

The chain employs TRBV5-8 and TRBJ1-6, with D hard to call. Trimming pared 0 bases from V and 4 bases from J, leaving 11 bases between. This CDR3 spans 16 amino acids. Germline V lookup: CDR1 SGHTS, CDR2 YDEGEE. The DNA for the CDR3 is TGTGCCAGCAGCTTGGGCTGGGGAGGATATAATTCACCCCTCCACTTT. Its translation: CASSLGWGGYNSPLHF.

The genes are TRBV29-1 and TRBJ1-2; 7 bases are shared with TRBD1. Germline CDR1 reads SQVTM; CDR2 reads ANQGSEA. CDR3 length equals 12 residues. The junction had 7 bases not matched to a gene; V was cut back by 8 bases and J by 4 bases. CDR3 residues: CSTQDRLYGYTF. In DNA, the CDR3 is TGCAGCACCCAGGACAGGCTCTATGGCTACACCTTC. Drawing the rest from reference TRBV29-1 and TRBJ1-2, the complete variable domain is SAVISQKPSRDICQRGTSLTIQCQVDSQVTMMFWYRQQPGQSLTLIATANQGSEATYESGFVIDKFPISRPNLTFSTLTVSNMSPEDSSIYLCSTQDRLYGYTFGSGTRLTVV.

The chain recombines TRBV11-3 with TRBJ2-7, with D perhaps matching TRBD2 (5 bases). The CDR3 extends over 13 amino acids. Per germline, CDR1 SGHNT and CDR2 YENEEA. V was trimmed by 2 bases and J by 6 bases, leaving 11 bases between them. This chain's CDR3 is CASSLPLAGEQYV. CDR3 nucleotides: TGTGCCAGCAGCTTACCTCTAGCCGGCGAGCAGTACGTC.

At least ten counts were recorded for this clonotype. The chain joins TRBV7-8 to TRBJ1-4, with D possibly being TRBD1 (5 bases). This CDR3 region has 12 residues. The V gene lost 3 bases and the J gene lost 11 bases, with 10 bases spanning the gap. CDR1 and CDR2 from the germline V gene are SGHVS and FQNEAQ. The CDR3 reads CASSFQGGKLFF. The CDR3 nucleotides read TGTGCCAGCAGCTTTCAGGGTGGGAAACTGTTTTTT.

V usage is TRBV27 and J usage is TRBJ2-2, with TRBD1 matching over 10 bases. This CDR3 is built from 17 residues. J was trimmed by 2 bases and V by 5 bases; bases with no gene match: 8. The germline V gene has CDR1 MNHEY and CDR2 SMNVEV (reference sequence). Here the CDR3 DNA reads TGTGCCAGCAGTGATATAAAGACAGGGGGCAACACCGGGGAGCTGTTTTTT. Translated, it gives CASSDIKTGGNTGELFF.

The J gene is TRBJ2-1, the V gene TRBV12-3 or TRBV12-4; 11 positions agree with TRBD1. The CDR3 has 15 amino acids. V lost 8 bases to trimming and J lost 6 bases; unmatched junction nucleotides: 9. The CDR3: CASAMPGQGVNEQFF. The CDR3, as DNA: TGTGCCAGCGCTATGCCGGGACAGGGGGTCAATGAGCAGTTCTTC.

This chain joins TRBV6-1 and TRBJ2-7, with 11 bases lining up with TRBD1. V shed 7 bases and J 9 bases; nucleotides not matched to a gene: 17. In germline, CDR1 is MNHNS, CDR2 SASEGT. The CDR3 extends over 16 amino acids. CDR3 protein: CASTFSRDRGSEGQYV. The CDR3, as DNA: TGTGCCAGCACATTCTCCCGGGACAGGGGGTCTGAGGGGCAGTACGTC.

Here the CDR3 DNA reads TGTGCTAGTGGTTTGGTAGCGGGGCGTTCCTACAATGAGCAGTTCTTC. It specifies CASGLVAGRSYNEQFF. The V call is TRBV12-5, the J call TRBJ2-1; 7 nucleotides line up with TRBD2. The CDR3 loop spans 16 amino acids. V lost 0 bases to trimming and J lost 1 base; unmatched junction nucleotides: 3. Germline V gene data show CDR1 as LGHNT and CDR2 as FRNRAP. Based on the CDR3 plus reference TRBV12-5 and TRBJ2-1, the full variable domain is DARVTQTPRHKVTEMGQEVTMRCQPILGHNTVFWYRQTMMQGLELLAYFRNRAPLDDSGMPKDRFSAEMPDATLATLKIQPSEPRDSAVYFCASGLVAGRSYNEQFFGPGTRLTVL.

This clonotype was recorded once. The V call is TRBV2, the J call TRBJ2-1, with unresolved D. The CDR3 is made up of 11 amino acids. Germline V CDR1 and CDR2: SNHLY, FYNNEI. V was shortened by 11 bases and J by 10 bases, with 15 bases between the two germline ends. CDR3 bases: TGTGCCCCCACGTTGGCCAAGGAGCAGTTCTTC. Encoded protein: CAPTLAKEQFF. The complete variable domain, with remaining parts taken from reference TRBV2 and TRBJ2-1, reads EPEVTQTPSHQVTQMGQEVILRCVPISNHLYFYWYRQILGQKVEFLVSFYNNEISEKSEIFDDQFSVERPDGSNFTLKIRSTKLEDSAMYFCAPTLAKEQFFGPGTRLTVL.

The sample holds a few counts of this clonotype. This chain joins TRBV19 and TRBJ2-1; 11 bases line up with TRBD2. CDR1 and CDR2 from the germline V gene are LNHDA and SQIVND (reference sequence). V lost 5 bases to trimming and J lost 8 bases; unmatched junction nucleotides: 11. The CDR3 sequence is 16 residues long. CDR3 nucleotide sequence: TGTGCCAGTAGTGTCTTAGCGGGGGGGCCGGGGGATGAGCAGTTCTTC. Amino acids: CASSVLAGGPGDEQFF.

This clonotype appeared a few times. The gene calls are TRBV28 and TRBJ2-1; D remains unclear. The CDR3 is made up of 15 amino acids. Germline values: CDR1 MDHEN, CDR2 SYDVKM. Deletions cut 1 base from V and 0 bases from J, with 7 bases between. The CDR3 region has the DNA TGTGCCAGCAGTTTATATCGGGCCTCCTACAATGAGCAGTTCTTC. This codes for CASSLYRASYNEQFF. The whole variable domain, remainder taken from reference TRBV28 and TRBJ2-1, is DVKVTQSSRYLVKRTGEKVFLECVQDMDHENMFWYRQDPGLGLRLIYFSYDVKMKEKGDIPEGYSVSREKKERFSLILESASTNQTSMYLCASSLYRASYNEQFFGPGTRLTVL.

This chain connects TRBV14 to TRBJ2-7; 9 nucleotides match TRBD1. The CDR3 covers 15 residues. The ends lost 5 bases at V and 2 bases at J; junction bases unmatched: 7. Germline V gives CDR1 SGHDN, CDR2 FVKESK. The CDR3 is CASSIGTGPTYEQYV. In nucleotides, the CDR3 is TGTGCCAGCAGCATAGGGACAGGGCCCACCTACGAGCAGTACGTC.

The table lists this clonotype with a few counts. The chain employs TRBV6-6 and TRBJ2-1; 11 bases match TRBD2. The V and J ends lost 6 bases and 1 base, in that order; junction bases with no gene match: 8. CDR1 is MNHNY, CDR2 SVGAGI, per germline (reference sequence). The CDR3 spans 17 residues. In DNA, the CDR3 is TGTGCCAGCAGAGCCACTAGCGGGGGTCTTTCCTACAATGAGCAGTTCTTC. It yields the protein CASRATSGGLSYNEQFF.

This clonotype was seen only a few times. In DNA form, the CDR3 reads TGCGCCAGCAGCCCAGGGCAGGCGGGGCCCCTCTCCCAAGAGACCCAGTACTTC. As protein: CASSPGQAGPLSQETQYF. This rearrangement joins TRBV4-1 to TRBJ2-5; TRBD2 is a possible D gene (6 bases). V lost 4 bases and J 1 base, leaving 22 bases between the germline ends. CDR3 length: 18 residues. CDR1 MGHRA and CDR2 YSYEKL come from the germline V gene.

The V call is TRBV12-5, the J call TRBJ2-7, with D perhaps TRBD1 (6 bases). CDR3 length: 16 amino acids. Deletions cut 0 bases from V and 12 bases from J, with 24 bases between. CDR1 and CDR2 from the germline V gene are LGHNT and FRNRAP. In DNA, the CDR3 is TGTGCTAGTGGTTTGGTAGGCGGGTTAGGGGCGACAGGTCCGTACTTC. Translating gives CASGLVGGLGATGPYF.